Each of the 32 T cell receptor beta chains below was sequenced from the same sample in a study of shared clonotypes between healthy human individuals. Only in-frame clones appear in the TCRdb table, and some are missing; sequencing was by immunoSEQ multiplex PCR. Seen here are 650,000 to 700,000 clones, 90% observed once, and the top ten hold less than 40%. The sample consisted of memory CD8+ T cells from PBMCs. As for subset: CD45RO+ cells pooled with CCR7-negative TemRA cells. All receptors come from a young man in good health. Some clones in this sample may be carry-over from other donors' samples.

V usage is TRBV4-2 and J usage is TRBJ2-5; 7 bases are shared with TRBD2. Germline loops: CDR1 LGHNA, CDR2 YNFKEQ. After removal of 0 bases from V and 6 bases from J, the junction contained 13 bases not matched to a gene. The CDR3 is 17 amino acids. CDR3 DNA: TGTGCCAGCAGCCAAGATCGGTGGCGGGAGATCTCACAGACCCAGTACTTC. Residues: CASSQDRWREISQTQYF.

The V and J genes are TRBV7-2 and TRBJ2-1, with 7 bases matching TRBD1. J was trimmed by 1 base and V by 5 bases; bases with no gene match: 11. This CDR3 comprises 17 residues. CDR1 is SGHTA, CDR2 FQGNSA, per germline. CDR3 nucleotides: TGTGCCAGCAGCCTATCCTCCACCAGGGGGTCCTACAATGAGCAGTTCTTC. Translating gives CASSLSSTRGSYNEQFF. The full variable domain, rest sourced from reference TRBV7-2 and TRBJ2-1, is GAGVSQSPSNKVTEKGKDVELRCDPISGHTALYWYRQSLGQGLEFLIYFQGNSAPDKSGLPSDRFSAERTGGSVSTLTIQRTQQEDSAVYLCASSLSSTRGSYNEQFFGPGTRLTVL.

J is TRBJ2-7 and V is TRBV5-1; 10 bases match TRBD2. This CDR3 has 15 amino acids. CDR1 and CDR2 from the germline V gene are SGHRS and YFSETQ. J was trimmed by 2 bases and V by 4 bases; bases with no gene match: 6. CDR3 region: CASSTTSGNTYEQYF. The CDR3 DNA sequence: TGCGCCAGCAGCACTACTAGCGGGAACACCTACGAGCAGTACTTC.

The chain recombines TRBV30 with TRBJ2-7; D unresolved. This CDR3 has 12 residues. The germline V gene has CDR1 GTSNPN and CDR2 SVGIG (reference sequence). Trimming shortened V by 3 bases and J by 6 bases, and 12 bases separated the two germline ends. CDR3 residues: CAWSLLGPEQYF. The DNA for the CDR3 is TGTGCCTGGAGCCTCCTGGGCCCCGAGCAGTACTTC.

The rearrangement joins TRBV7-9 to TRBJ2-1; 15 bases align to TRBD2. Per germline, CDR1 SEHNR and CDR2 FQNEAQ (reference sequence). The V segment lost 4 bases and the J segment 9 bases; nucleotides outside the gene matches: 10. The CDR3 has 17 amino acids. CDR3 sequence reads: CASSSNPGLAGGPEQFF. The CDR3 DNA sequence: TGTGCCAGCAGCTCGAACCCCGGACTAGCGGGAGGGCCTGAGCAGTTCTTC.

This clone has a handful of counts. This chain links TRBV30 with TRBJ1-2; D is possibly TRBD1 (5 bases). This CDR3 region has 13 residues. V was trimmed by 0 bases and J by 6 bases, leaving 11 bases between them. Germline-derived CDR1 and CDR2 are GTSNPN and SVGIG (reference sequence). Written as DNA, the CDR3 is TGTGCCTGGAGTGTAGGCATAGGGGATGGCTACACCTTC. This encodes CAWSVGIGDGYTF.

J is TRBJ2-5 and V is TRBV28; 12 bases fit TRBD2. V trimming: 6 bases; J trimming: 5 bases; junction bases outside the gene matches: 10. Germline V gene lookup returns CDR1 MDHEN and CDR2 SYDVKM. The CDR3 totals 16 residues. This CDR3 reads CASRLGLAGTSETQYF. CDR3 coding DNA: TGTGCCAGCAGGCTAGGACTAGCGGGAACTTCGGAGACCCAGTACTTC.

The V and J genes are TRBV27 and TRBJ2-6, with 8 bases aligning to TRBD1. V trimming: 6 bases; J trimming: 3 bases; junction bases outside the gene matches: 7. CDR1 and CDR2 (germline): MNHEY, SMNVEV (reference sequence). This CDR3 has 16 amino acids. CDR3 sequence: CASRHQGAGGANVLTF. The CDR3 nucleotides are TGTGCCAGCAGACATCAGGGGGCGGGTGGGGCCAACGTCCTGACTTTC. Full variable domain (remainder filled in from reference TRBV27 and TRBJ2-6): EAQVTQNPRYLITVTGKKLTVTCSQNMNHEYMSWYRQDPGLGLRQIYYSMNVEVTDKGDVPEGYKVSRKEKRNFPLILESPSPNQTSLYFCASRHQGAGGANVLTFGAGSRLTVL.

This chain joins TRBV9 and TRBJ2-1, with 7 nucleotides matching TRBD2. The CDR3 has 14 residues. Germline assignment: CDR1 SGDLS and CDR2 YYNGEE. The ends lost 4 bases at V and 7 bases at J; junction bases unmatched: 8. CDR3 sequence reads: CASSPRGEWNEQFF. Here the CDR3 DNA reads TGTGCCAGCAGCCCCCGGGGGGAATGGAATGAGCAGTTCTTC.

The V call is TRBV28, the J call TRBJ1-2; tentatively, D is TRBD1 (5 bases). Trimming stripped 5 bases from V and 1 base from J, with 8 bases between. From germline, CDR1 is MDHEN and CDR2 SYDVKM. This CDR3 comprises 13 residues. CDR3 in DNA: TGTGCCAGCAGTCCGACAGTTAACTATGGCTACACCTTC. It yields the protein CASSPTVNYGYTF.

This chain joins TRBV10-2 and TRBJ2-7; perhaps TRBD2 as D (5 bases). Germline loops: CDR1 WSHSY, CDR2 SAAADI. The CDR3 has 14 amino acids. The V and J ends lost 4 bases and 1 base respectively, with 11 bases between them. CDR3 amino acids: CASSGVGVSYEQYF. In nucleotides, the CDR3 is TGCGCCAGCAGTGGGGTCGGGGTTTCCTACGAGCAGTACTTC.

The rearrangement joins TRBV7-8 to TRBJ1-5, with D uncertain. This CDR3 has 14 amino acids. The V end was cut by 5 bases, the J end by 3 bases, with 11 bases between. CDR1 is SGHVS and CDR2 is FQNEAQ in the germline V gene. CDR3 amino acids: CASSHGETNQPQHF. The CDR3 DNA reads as TGTGCCAGCAGCCACGGGGAAACCAATCAGCCCCAGCATTTT. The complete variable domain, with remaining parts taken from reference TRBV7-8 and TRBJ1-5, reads GAGVSQSPRYKVAKRGQDVALRCDPISGHVSLFWYQQALGQGPEFLTYFQNEAQLDKSGLPSDRFFAERPEGSVSTLKIQRTQQEDSAVYLCASSHGETNQPQHFGDGTRLSIL.

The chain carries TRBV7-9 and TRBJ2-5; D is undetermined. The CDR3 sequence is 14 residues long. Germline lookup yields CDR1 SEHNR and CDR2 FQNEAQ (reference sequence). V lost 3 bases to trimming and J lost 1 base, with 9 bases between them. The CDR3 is CASSFFATQETQYF. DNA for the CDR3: TGTGCCAGCAGCTTTTTTGCCACCCAAGAGACCCAGTACTTC.

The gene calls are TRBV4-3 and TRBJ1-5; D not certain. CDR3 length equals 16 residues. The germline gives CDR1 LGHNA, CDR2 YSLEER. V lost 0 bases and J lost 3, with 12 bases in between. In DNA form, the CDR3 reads TGCGCCAGCAGCCAAGATCTGGTTCAGTACAATCAGCCCCAGCATTTT. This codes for CASSQDLVQYNQPQHF.

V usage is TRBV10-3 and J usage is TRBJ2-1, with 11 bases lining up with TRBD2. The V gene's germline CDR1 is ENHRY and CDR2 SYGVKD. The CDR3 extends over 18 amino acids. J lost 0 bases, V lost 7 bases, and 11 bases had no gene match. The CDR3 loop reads CAITSPVTSGSSYNEQFF. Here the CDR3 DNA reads TGTGCCATCACCTCCCCTGTTACTAGCGGGAGCTCCTACAATGAGCAGTTCTTC.

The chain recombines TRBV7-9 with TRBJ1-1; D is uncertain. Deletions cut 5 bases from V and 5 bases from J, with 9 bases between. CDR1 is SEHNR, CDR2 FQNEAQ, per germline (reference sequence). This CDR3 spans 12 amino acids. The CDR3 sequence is CASSLSETEAFF. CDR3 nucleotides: TGTGCCAGCAGCCTCTCGGAGACTGAAGCTTTCTTT.

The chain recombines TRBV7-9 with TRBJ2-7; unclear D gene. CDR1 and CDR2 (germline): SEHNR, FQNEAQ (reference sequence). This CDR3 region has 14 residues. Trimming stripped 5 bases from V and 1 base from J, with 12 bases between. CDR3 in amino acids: CASSHRTGSYEQYF. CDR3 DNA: TGTGCCAGCAGCCATAGGACCGGATCCTACGAGCAGTACTTC.

The CDR3 loop is CANGGNEQFF. CDR3 DNA sequence: TGTGCCAATGGGGGAAATGAGCAGTTCTTC. The V gene is TRBV2, the J gene TRBJ2-1; D may correspond to TRBD1 or TRBD2 (5 bases each). CDR3 length: 10 residues. The V end lost 10 bases, the J end lost 7 bases, and 8 bases lay between the germline ends. Germline assignment: CDR1 SNHLY and CDR2 FYNNEI.

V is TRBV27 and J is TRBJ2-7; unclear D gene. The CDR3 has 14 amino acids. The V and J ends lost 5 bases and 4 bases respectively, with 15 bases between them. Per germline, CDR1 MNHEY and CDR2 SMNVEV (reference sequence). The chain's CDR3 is CASSPIVDRYEQYF. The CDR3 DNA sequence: TGTGCCAGCAGTCCCATCGTGGACCGGTACGAGCAGTACTTC.

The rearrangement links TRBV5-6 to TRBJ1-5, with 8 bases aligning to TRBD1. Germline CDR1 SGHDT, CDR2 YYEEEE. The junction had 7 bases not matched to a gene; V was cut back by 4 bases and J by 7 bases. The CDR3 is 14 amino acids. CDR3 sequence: CASSPGQGGQPQHF. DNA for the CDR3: TGTGCCAGCAGCCCAGGACAGGGTGGCCAGCCCCAGCATTTT.

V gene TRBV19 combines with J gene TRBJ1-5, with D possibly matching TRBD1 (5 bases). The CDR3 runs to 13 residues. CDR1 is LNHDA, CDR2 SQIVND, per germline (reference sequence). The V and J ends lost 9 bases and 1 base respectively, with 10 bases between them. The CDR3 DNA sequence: TGTGCCAGGCAGGGACGGAGCAATCAGCCCCAGCATTTT. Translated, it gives CARQGRSNQPQHF.

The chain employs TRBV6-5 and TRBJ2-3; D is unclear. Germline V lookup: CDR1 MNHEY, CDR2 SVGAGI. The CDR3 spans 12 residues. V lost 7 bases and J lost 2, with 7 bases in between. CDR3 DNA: TGTGCCAGCAACGATTTCACAGATACGCAGTATTTT. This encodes CASNDFTDTQYF.

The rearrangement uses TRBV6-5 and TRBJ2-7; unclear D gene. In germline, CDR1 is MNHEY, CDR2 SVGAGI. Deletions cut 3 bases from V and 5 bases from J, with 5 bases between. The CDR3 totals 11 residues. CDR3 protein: CASSYWDEQYF. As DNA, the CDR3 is TGTGCCAGCAGTTATTGGGACGAGCAGTACTTC.

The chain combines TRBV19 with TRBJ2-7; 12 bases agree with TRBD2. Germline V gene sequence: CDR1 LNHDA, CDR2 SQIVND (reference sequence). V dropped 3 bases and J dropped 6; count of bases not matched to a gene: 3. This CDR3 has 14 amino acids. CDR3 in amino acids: CASSIRLAGVEQYF. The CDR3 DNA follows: TGTGCCAGTAGTATCCGACTAGCGGGAGTCGAGCAGTACTTC. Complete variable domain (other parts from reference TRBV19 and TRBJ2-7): DGGITQSPKYLFRKEGQNVTLSCEQNLNHDAMYWYRQDPGQGLRLIYYSQIVNDFQKGDIAEGYSVSREKKESFPLTVTSAQKNPTAFYLCASSIRLAGVEQYFGPGTRLTVT.

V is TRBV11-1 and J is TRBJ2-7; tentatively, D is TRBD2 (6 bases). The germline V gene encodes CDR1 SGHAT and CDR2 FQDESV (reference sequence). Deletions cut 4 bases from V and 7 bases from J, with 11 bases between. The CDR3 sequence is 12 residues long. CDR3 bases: TGTGCCAGCAGCTCAATAGGGACTGAGCAGTACTTC. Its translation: CASSSIGTEQYF. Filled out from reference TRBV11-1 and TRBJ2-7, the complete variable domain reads EAEVAQSPRYKITEKSQAVAFWCDPISGHATLYWYRQILGQGPELLVQFQDESVVDDSQLPKDRFSAERLKGVDSTLKIQPAELGDSAMYLCASSSIGTEQYFGPGTRLTVT.

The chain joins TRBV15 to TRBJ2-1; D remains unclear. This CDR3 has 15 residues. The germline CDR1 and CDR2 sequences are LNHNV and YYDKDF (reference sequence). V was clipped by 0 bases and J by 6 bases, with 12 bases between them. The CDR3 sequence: CATSRDLTWTNEQFF. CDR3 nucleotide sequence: TGTGCCACCAGCAGAGACCTCACCTGGACCAATGAGCAGTTCTTC.

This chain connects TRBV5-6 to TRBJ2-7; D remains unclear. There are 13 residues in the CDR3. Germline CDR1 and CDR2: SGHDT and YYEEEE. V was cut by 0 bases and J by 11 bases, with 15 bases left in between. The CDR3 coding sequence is TGTGCCAGCAGCTTGGGGTGGACCAAAATGGAGTACTTC. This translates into CASSLGWTKMEYF.

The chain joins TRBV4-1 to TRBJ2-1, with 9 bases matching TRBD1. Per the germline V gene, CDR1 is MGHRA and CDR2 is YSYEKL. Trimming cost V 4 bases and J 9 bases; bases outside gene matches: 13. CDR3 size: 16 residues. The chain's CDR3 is CASSRPRGTGLTEQFF. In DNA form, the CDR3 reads TGCGCCAGCAGCCGACCGCGGGGGACAGGGCTTACTGAGCAGTTCTTC.

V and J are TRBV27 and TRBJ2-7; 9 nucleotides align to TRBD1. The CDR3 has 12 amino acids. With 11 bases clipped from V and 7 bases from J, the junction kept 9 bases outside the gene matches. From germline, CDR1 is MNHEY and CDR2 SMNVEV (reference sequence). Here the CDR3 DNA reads TGTGCCGCCCTGGGACAGGGTATGGAGCAGTACTTC. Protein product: CAALGQGMEQYF.

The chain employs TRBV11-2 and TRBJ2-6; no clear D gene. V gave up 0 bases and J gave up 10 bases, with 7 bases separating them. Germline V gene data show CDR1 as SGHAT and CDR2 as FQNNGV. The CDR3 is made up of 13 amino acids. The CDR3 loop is CASSLDGLNVLTF. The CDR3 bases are TGTGCCAGCAGCTTAGATGGGCTTAACGTCCTGACTTTC.

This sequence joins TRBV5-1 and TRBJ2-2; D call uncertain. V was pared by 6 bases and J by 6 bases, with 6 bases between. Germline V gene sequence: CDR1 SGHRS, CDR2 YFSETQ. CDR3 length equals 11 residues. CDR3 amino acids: CASKYAGELFF. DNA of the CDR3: TGCGCCAGCAAGTATGCCGGGGAGCTGTTTTTT.

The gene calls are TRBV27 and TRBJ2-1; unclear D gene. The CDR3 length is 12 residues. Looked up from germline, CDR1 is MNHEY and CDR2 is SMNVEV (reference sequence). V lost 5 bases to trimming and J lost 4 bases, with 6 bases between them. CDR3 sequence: CASSGRYNEQFF. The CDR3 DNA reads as TGTGCCAGCAGTGGTCGGTACAATGAGCAGTTCTTC.